The 31 T cell receptor beta chains reported below all come from one sample, sequenced in a study of Graves' ophthalmopathy and Graves' hyperthyroidism (dated by TCRdb to 2017 to 2018). Sequenced on an Illumina HiSeq 2000. For repertoire sequencing, TCR beta CDR3 regions were amplified from RNA transcripts. The first round was an RT-PCR using HTBI primers with the Qiagen OneStep RT-PCR kit, and this first round was followed by a second-round multiplex PCR, then size selection and purification. TCRdb redid the processing of the public reads, applying fastp at Q25 and MiXCR, and retained in-frame beta chains. Each entry is one CDR3 protein sequence, shown with its most common DNA and genes. In this sample the table shows around 1.1 million distinct CDR3 sequences, 35% to 40% of which occur a single time. Over 8.5% of the sample belongs to the ten largest clones. The material sequenced was peripheral blood or thyroid tissue (not recorded which). These receptors were taken from an adult man with Graves' hyperthyroidism.

This clonotype was observed a handful of times. V gene TRBV12-3 or TRBV12-4 combines with J gene TRBJ2-7, with TRBD2 as a possible D gene (6 bases). CDR3 length: 15 amino acids. V was trimmed by 8 bases and J by 3 bases, leaving 20 bases between them. This CDR3 reads CASRRRGSGNYEQYF. The DNA of the CDR3 is TGTGCCAGCCGACGGAGGGGATCAGGGAACTACGAGCAGTACTTC.

The sample holds many counts of this clonotype. J is TRBJ2-5 and V is TRBV10-1; 9 bases agree with TRBD2. This CDR3 has 15 residues. With V trimmed by 3 bases and J by 7 bases, 9 bases remained unmatched. The germline V gene has CDR1 WNHNN and CDR2 SYGVQD (reference sequence). The CDR3 spells CASSESSGAFGTQYF. The DNA of the CDR3 is TGCGCCAGCAGTGAATCTAGCGGGGCATTCGGGACCCAGTACTTC.

The chain has TRBV5-1 and TRBJ1-4, with 8 bases identical to TRBD1. The J segment lost 4 bases and the V segment lost 4 bases, leaving 9 bases of the junction unmatched. The CDR3 totals 16 residues. Germline V gives CDR1 SGHRS, CDR2 YFSETQ. CDR3 DNA sequence: TGCGCCAGCAGCCCCGCCGGGACAGGATATAATGAAAAACTGTTTTTT. This encodes CASSPAGTGYNEKLFF. Complete variable domain (other parts from reference TRBV5-1 and TRBJ1-4): KAGVTQTPRYLIKTRGQQVTLSCSPISGHRSVSWYQQTPGQGLQFLFEYFSETQRNKGNFPGRFSGRQFSNSRSEMNVSTLELGDSALYLCASSPAGTGYNEKLFFGSGTQLSVL.

The sample holds a few counts of this clonotype. The V call is TRBV15, the J call TRBJ2-5; no reliable D call. This CDR3 has 11 amino acids. V was clipped by 3 bases and J by 6 bases, with 5 bases between them. CDR1 and CDR2 (germline): LNHNV, YYDKDF (reference sequence). CDR3 amino acids: CATSREQTQYF. For the CDR3, the DNA is TGTGCCACCAGCAGGGAACAGACCCAGTACTTC.

This clonotype appeared a single time. The CDR3 nucleotides read TGTGCCTGGACTAGCGGGAGCGCAGGGACCGGGGAGCTGTTTTTT. This codes for CAWTSGSAGTGELFF. The chain joins TRBV30 to TRBJ2-2, with TRBD2 matching 10 bases. This CDR3 contains 15 residues. Germline V gives CDR1 GTSNPN, CDR2 SVGIG (reference sequence). Trimming cost V 4 bases and J 5 bases; bases outside gene matches: 7. Using reference TRBV30 and TRBJ2-2 for the parts outside the CDR3, the full variable domain is SQTIHQWPATLVQPVGSPLSLECTVEGTSNPNLYWYRQAAGRGLQLLFYSVGIGQISSEVPQNLSASRPQDRQFILSSKKLLLSDSGFYLCAWTSGSAGTGELFFGEGSRLTVL.

This clonotype has only a few counts. This sequence joins TRBV28 and TRBJ1-5; D perhaps matches TRBD1 (6 bases). CDR1 MDHEN and CDR2 SYDVKM come from the germline V gene. V was trimmed by 5 bases and J by 3 bases, leaving 17 bases between them. The CDR3 runs 16 residues. Written as DNA, the CDR3 is TGTGCCAGCAGTCCCACAGACAGACAGGCCAATCAGCCCCAGCATTTT. This codes for CASSPTDRQANQPQHF.

This chain links TRBV6-2 or TRBV6-3 with TRBJ1-5; D is unresolved. Germline CDR1 MNHEY, CDR2 SVGEGT. The CDR3 length is 13 residues. With 4 bases removed from V and 0 bases from J, the gap between germline ends came to 4 bases. The CDR3 region is CASSFISNQPQHF. The CDR3 coding sequence is TGTGCCAGCAGTTTTATTAGCAATCAGCCCCAGCATTTT.

This clonotype has ten or more counts. The chain couples TRBV6-5 to TRBJ2-5, with 9 positions matching TRBD2. The germline CDR1 and CDR2 sequences are MNHEY and SVGAGI. This CDR3 spans 14 amino acids. After removal of 7 bases from V and 2 bases from J, the junction contained 5 bases not matched to a gene. CDR3 coding DNA: TGTGCCAGCACAGCGGGGGGAACTCAAGAGACCCAGTACTTC. Its translation: CASTAGGTQETQYF.

V is TRBV10-2 and J is TRBJ1-5; possible D gene TRBD1, 6 bases. The CDR3 has 16 amino acids. Per germline, CDR1 WSHSY and CDR2 SAAADI. The V and J ends lost 0 bases and 6 bases respectively, with 15 bases between them. CDR3 region: CASSESRGGGFQPQHF. The CDR3 DNA reads TGCGCCAGCAGTGAGTCGAGAGGAGGGGGTTTTCAGCCCCAGCATTTT.

The rearrangement joins TRBV2 to TRBJ1-5, with TRBD1 matching 7 bases. There are 10 residues in the CDR3. From germline, CDR1 is SNHLY and CDR2 FYNNEI. The CDR3 nucleotides read TGTGGTCAGGGGGGCCAGCCCCAGCATTTT. This gives the protein CGQGGQPQHF.

This clonotype was detected only a few times. The chain joins TRBV6-5 to TRBJ1-1, with TRBD1 as a possible D gene (6 bases). The CDR3 sequence is 16 residues long. Germline V CDR1 and CDR2: MNHEY, SVGAGI. Trimming removed 7 bases at V and 4 bases at J, with 22 bases between. The CDR3 DNA is TGTGCCAGCACTACCCCGAGGGGGATGGGGAGCACTGAAGCTTTCTTT. Its translation: CASTTPRGMGSTEAFF.

This clonotype was seen many times. The chain joins TRBV7-2 to TRBJ2-7, with D maybe TRBD2 (5 bases). The germline CDR1 and CDR2 sequences are SGHTA and FQGNSA. Between the trimmed V and J ends, which lost 6 bases and 2 bases, there was a span of 11 bases. CDR3 length equals 13 residues. CDR3 in DNA: TGTGCCAGCAGGGAGCGGAACCCCTACGAGCAGTACTTC. It yields the protein CASRERNPYEQYF.

This clonotype was observed once. The chain links TRBV15 to TRBJ1-1, with D perhaps matching TRBD1 (6 bases). The V and J ends lost 1 base and 6 bases respectively, with 9 bases between them. Germline V gene sequence: CDR1 LNHNV, CDR2 YYDKDF (reference sequence). This CDR3 region has 13 residues. CDR3 in DNA: TGTGCCACCAGCAGAGTGGCAGGGGCTGAAGCTTTCTTT. This gives the protein CATSRVAGAEAFF.

This clonotype was detected ten times or more. The chain combines TRBV7-3 with TRBJ2-7, with no clear D. Germline lookup yields CDR1 SGHTA and CDR2 FQGTGA. V shed 6 bases and J shed 0 bases, with 12 bases lying between them. This CDR3 has 14 residues. The CDR3 DNA reads as TGTGCCAGCAGTCCCTCTGCGAGCTCCTACGAGCAGTACTTC. It translates to CASSPSASSYEQYF. The full variable domain, its missing parts supplied by reference TRBV7-3 and TRBJ2-7, is GAGVSQTPSNKVTEKGKYVELRCDPISGHTALYWYRQSLGQGPEFLIYFQGTGAADDSGLPNDRFFAVRPEGSVSTLKIQRTERGDSAVYLCASSPSASSYEQYFGPGTRLTVT.

This clonotype was seen many times. V gene TRBV20-1 combines with J gene TRBJ1-2; D is ambiguous. The V end was cut by 1 base, the J end by 8 bases, with 11 bases between. Germline values: CDR1 DFQATT, CDR2 SNEGSKA (reference sequence). The CDR3 totals 12 residues. The CDR3 loop reads CSARVELWGYTF. The DNA for the CDR3 is TGCAGTGCTAGAGTGGAGCTCTGGGGCTACACCTTC.

This clonotype has more than one count but fewer than ten. The gene calls are TRBV5-8 and TRBJ1-5, with no clear D. The ends were cut back, 0 bases at V and 5 bases at J, with 6 bases in the middle. Germline V CDR1 and CDR2: SGHTS, YDEGEE. The CDR3 sequence is 13 residues long. CDR3 DNA: TGTGCCAGCAGCTTGGGGATATATCAGCCCCAGCATTTT. Its protein product is CASSLGIYQPQHF.

The chain links TRBV7-2 to TRBJ1-2; TRBD1 is a possible D gene (5 bases). The CDR3 totals 10 residues. Per germline, CDR1 SGHTA and CDR2 FQGNSA. The V and J ends lost 11 bases and 8 bases respectively, with 12 bases between them. The CDR3 DNA reads as TGTGCCTGGAAGGAGGGGGGCTACACCTTC. This codes for CAWKEGGYTF.

The chain employs TRBV5-1 and TRBJ2-2, with 8 bases that match TRBD1. From germline, CDR1 is SGHRS and CDR2 YFSETQ. The CDR3 is 15 residues long. V trimming: 4 bases; J trimming: 3 bases; junction bases outside the gene matches: 5. The CDR3 region has the DNA TGCGCCAGCAGCCGACAGGGGAGTCACACCGGGGAGCTGTTTTTT. It translates to CASSRQGSHTGELFF.

This chain connects TRBV7-8 to TRBJ1-5; tentatively, D is TRBD1 (5 bases). Germline loops: CDR1 SGHVS, CDR2 FQNEAQ. V was trimmed by 2 bases and J by 3 bases, leaving 11 bases between them. The CDR3 length is 15 residues. The CDR3 here is CASSLFGGVNQPQHF. The CDR3 DNA sequence: TGTGCCAGCAGCTTATTCGGGGGGGTCAATCAGCCCCAGCATTTT.

CDR3 sequence reads: CASNAGWRTEAFF. CDR3 in DNA: TGTGCCAGCAATGCAGGATGGAGGACTGAAGCTTTCTTT. The chain joins TRBV2 to TRBJ1-1, with D unclear. With 7 bases removed from V and 5 bases from J, the gap between germline ends came to 14 bases. Germline-derived CDR1 and CDR2 are SNHLY and FYNNEI. CDR3 size: 13 residues. Full variable domain (missing parts from reference TRBV2 and TRBJ1-1): EPEVTQTPSHQVTQMGQEVILRCVPISNHLYFYWYRQILGQKVEFLVSFYNNEISEKSEIFDDQFSVERPDGSNFTLKIRSTKLEDSAMYFCASNAGWRTEAFFGQGTRLTVV.

Note on this clonotype: It may be a read error: a sequence one base away is much more abundant. The chain is built from TRBV7-3 and TRBJ1-2; 8 nucleotides match TRBD1. The CDR3 is made up of 15 amino acids. The germline CDR1 and CDR2 sequences are SGHTA and FQGTGA. V dropped 5 bases and J dropped 2; count of bases not matched to a gene: 7. This chain's CDR3 is CASSVGQGDNYGYTF. CDR3 bases: TGTGCCAGCAGCGTAGGACAGGGAGACAACTATGGCTACACCTTC.

The V gene is TRBV20-1, the J gene TRBJ1-1; D is perhaps TRBD1 (6 bases). Germline V lookup: CDR1 DFQATT, CDR2 SNEGSKA (reference sequence). V lost 6 bases, J lost 5 bases, and 28 bases lay in between. This CDR3 comprises 17 residues. As DNA, the CDR3 is TGCAGTGCGCAACCTCTAGCGGGGAGGGGGATTTCGACTGAAGCTTTCTTT. Residues: CSAQPLAGRGISTEAFF.

To note about this clonotype: At one boundary the junction diverges from the germline segment, which might be a read error. The chain carries TRBV12-3 or TRBV12-4 and TRBJ2-5, with TRBD2 matching over 13 bases. The CDR3 is 16 residues long. The CDR3 region has the DNA TGTGCCGGCAGTCCCACTAGCGGGGGGGCTCAGAAGACCCAGTACTTC. It codes for CAGSPTSGGAQKTQYF.

This rearrangement joins TRBV6-1 to TRBJ2-2; 7 bases align to TRBD1. V was pared by 6 bases and J by 6 bases, with 10 bases of the junction left unmatched. The germline V gene encodes CDR1 MNHNS and CDR2 SASEGT. The CDR3 extends over 15 amino acids. The CDR3 reads CASRSGQRTSGELFF. CDR3 coding DNA: TGTGCCAGCAGATCGGGACAGCGCACTTCCGGGGAGCTGTTTTTT.

This clonotype was detected many times. The chain joins TRBV7-6 to TRBJ1-3, with no clear D. CDR3 length: 13 amino acids. V lost 8 bases to trimming and J lost 3 bases, with 11 bases between them. Germline CDR1 reads SGHVS; CDR2 reads FNYEAQ. The CDR3 loop reads CASARQDGNTIYF. CDR3 in DNA: TGTGCCAGCGCGAGGCAGGATGGAAACACCATATATTTT.

On this clonotype itself: A much larger clone lies a single base off, so this may be a read error. The V call is TRBV5-1, the J call TRBJ2-7, with TRBD2 matching over 8 bases. Per germline, CDR1 SGHRS and CDR2 YFSETQ. The CDR3 has 14 residues. V gave up 1 base and J gave up 5 bases; unmatched junction bases: 5. This chain's CDR3 is CASSLLGLDDEQYF. The CDR3 coding sequence is TGCGCCAGCAGCTTGTTGGGACTAGACGACGAGCAGTACTTC.

This clonotype appeared many times. The chain links TRBV10-3 to TRBJ2-7, with 10 nucleotides matching TRBD1. Trimming at V came to 6 bases and at J to 2 bases, leaving 4 bases not matched to a gene. Germline-derived CDR1 and CDR2 are ENHRY and SYGVKD. The length of the CDR3 is 14 residues. The DNA for the CDR3 is TGTGCCATCAGCCCAGGACAGGGGGCCTACGAGCAGTACTTC. This codes for CAISPGQGAYEQYF.

This clonotype was counted many times. The J gene is TRBJ1-1, the V gene TRBV7-3; unclear D gene. Germline V gene lookup returns CDR1 SGHTA and CDR2 FQGTGA. The length of the CDR3 is 13 residues. V lost 4 bases and J lost 11, with 17 bases in between. Here the CDR3 DNA reads TGTGCCAGCAGCTCGCACGTGGGAGAAAGGGCTTTCTTT. Translation: CASSSHVGERAFF.

The V and J genes are TRBV12-3 or TRBV12-4 and TRBJ1-6; no reliable D call. The CDR3 covers 14 residues. V lost 6 bases to trimming and J lost 5 bases, with 11 bases between them. CDR3 in DNA: TGTGCCAGCAGCCATTCAGGAGATAATTCACCCCTCCACTTT. Its translation: CASSHSGDNSPLHF.

The CDR3 reads CASSYSSGSGANVLTF. The DNA of the CDR3 is TGTGCCAGCAGTTACTCGAGCGGCTCTGGGGCCAACGTCCTGACTTTC. This sequence joins TRBV6-5 and TRBJ2-6, with D perhaps matching TRBD2 (5 bases). V lost 0 bases and J lost 0, with 6 bases in between. The CDR3 has 16 amino acids. Germline CDR1 reads MNHEY; CDR2 reads SVGAGI.

This clonotype was recorded at least ten times. The V gene is TRBV19, the J gene TRBJ2-7; 7 bases are shared with TRBD1. The CDR3 totals 16 residues. Per germline, CDR1 LNHDA and CDR2 SQIVND (reference sequence). V trimming: 5 bases; J trimming: 3 bases; junction bases outside the gene matches: 13. This CDR3 reads CASSLSSGQSSYEQYF. CDR3 coding DNA: TGTGCCAGTAGTCTCTCGTCGGGACAGTCGAGCTACGAGCAGTACTTC.